This TCR beta chain comes out of a study of vaccination effects on CD4 cells after COVID-19. This clone has only a few counts. Its antigen is still unknown. Ahead of sequencing, the ViraFEST assay grew antigen-specific CD4+ T cells using viral peptide pools. Isolating CD4+ T cells followed less than 11 days of culture. All vaccine recipients tested negative for nucleocapsid antibodies and had never contracted SARS-CoV-2 infection. Germline loops: CDR1 MNHEY, CDR2 SVGEGT. The V gene lost 6 bases and the J gene lost 4 bases, with 16 bases spanning the gap. The CDR3 spans 14 residues. Study-wide points: Marked clonal contraction was seen late after vaccination (in both infection- and vaccine-induced clones).

TCRdb keeps only in-frame clones here, not all; method: immunoSEQ multiplex PCR. The sample has tens of thousands of clones; around 67% are singletons. The chain uses TRBV6-2 or TRBV6-3 and TRBJ2-7; D may be TRBD1 (6 bases). This sequence was found in a human donor who received a COVID-19 vaccine. The sample consisted of CD4+ T cells from PBMCs cultured with SARS-CoV-2 spike peptides, taken before COVID-19 vaccination. In nucleotides, the CDR3 is TGTGCCAGCAGCCGTGAGACAGGTGGTTACGAGCAGTACTTC. Translated, it gives CASSRETGGYEQYF.